The clone carrying this TCR beta chain came up many times. Its specificity is not known. The V gene end was trimmed by 4 bases and the J gene end by 1 base; junction bases not matched to a gene: 5. The CDR3 extends over 15 amino acids. The germline CDR1 and CDR2 sequences are SGHTA and FQGNSA. The entry originates in a study of neurological immune-mediated disorders. The output of every sequencing run exceeded 170 million TCR-beta sequences, derived from 15-18 subjects. TCRdb passed the 5' RACE reads through MiXCR, listing each CDR3 protein once. The profile shows about 62,000 distinct CDR3 sequences, roughly 3.5% of them singletons. Study-wide points: The authors found no clinical or MRI feature associated with the multiple sclerosis repertoire cluster.

Sequencing used PBMCs. This receptor was taken from a woman aged 45 to 65 with multiple sclerosis. The chain recombines TRBV7-2 with TRBJ2-7; 9 bases fit TRBD1. Here the CDR3 DNA reads TGTGCCAGCAGCTCACGGGACAGGGCGTCCTACGAGCAGTACTTC. This codes for CASSSRDRASYEQYF.